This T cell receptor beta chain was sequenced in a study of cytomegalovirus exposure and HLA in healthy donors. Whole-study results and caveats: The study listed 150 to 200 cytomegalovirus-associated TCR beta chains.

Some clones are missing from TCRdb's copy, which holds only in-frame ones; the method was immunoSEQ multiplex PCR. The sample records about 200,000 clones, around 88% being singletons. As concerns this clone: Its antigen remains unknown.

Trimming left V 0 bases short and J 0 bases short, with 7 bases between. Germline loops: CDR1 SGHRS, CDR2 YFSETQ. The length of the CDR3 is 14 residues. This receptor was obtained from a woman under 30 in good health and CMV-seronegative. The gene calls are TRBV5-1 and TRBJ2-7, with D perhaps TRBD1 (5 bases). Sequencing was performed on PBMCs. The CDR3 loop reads CASSLVTGSYEQYF. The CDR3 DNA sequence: TGCGCCAGCAGCTTGGTAACAGGCTCCTACGAGCAGTACTTC.